The 4 T cell receptor beta chains below all came from one sample that was sequenced in a study of T cells after yellow fever vaccination. Via MiXCR, TCRdb re-called the 5' RACE reads, giving one row per CDR3 protein. The table includes some 550,000 distinct CDR3 sequences, 15% to 20% detected once. Source: PBMCs, taken 15 days after the yellow fever booster vaccination. The receptors come from a man aged 25-45 years who received the YFV17D yellow fever vaccine.

This clonotype was counted only a few times. The chain links TRBV15 to TRBJ2-7; 10 nucleotides line up with TRBD2. Germline V gene lookup returns CDR1 LNHNV and CDR2 YYDKDF (reference sequence). V lost 0 bases to trimming and J lost 7 bases; unmatched junction nucleotides: 6. This CDR3 has 15 residues. The CDR3 sequence is CATSRDQGTSAEQYF. In DNA, the CDR3 is TGTGCCACCAGCAGAGATCAGGGGACTAGCGCTGAGCAGTACTTC.

The sample holds a few counts of this clonotype. The V gene is TRBV6-1, the J gene TRBJ1-5; tentatively, D is TRBD1 (5 bases). Germline V lookup: CDR1 MNHNS, CDR2 SASEGT. CDR3 length: 15 residues. The V end lost 2 bases, the J end lost 4 bases, and 12 bases lay between the germline ends. The CDR3, as DNA: TGTGCCAGCAGTGAACCGGGACGGAATAATCAGCCCCAGCATTTT. Translated, it gives CASSEPGRNNQPQHF.

This clonotype has at least ten counts. The chain recombines TRBV5-6 with TRBJ1-2; no clear D gene. V was trimmed by 9 bases and J by 3 bases, leaving 15 bases between them. CDR3 length: 13 amino acids. The germline V gene encodes CDR1 SGHDT and CDR2 YYEEEE. The CDR3 here is CATKKPADYGYTF. The CDR3 coding sequence is TGTGCCACCAAAAAACCGGCGGACTATGGCTACACCTTC.

This clonotype was detected a few times. V usage is TRBV27 and J usage is TRBJ2-3; 9 bases are shared with TRBD2. Germline loops: CDR1 MNHEY, CDR2 SMNVEV (reference sequence). J was trimmed by 5 bases and V by 4 bases; bases with no gene match: 10. The CDR3 is 16 amino acids. CDR3 nucleotide sequence: TGTGCCAGCAGTTCGGAAGCGGGAGGTGAGAAAGATACGCAGTATTTT. Its translation is CASSSEAGGEKDTQYF.